The clone carrying this T cell receptor (beta chain) turned up a few times. Its antigen is not identified. Next came a second PCR, run for about 7 to 12 cycles, which used a sample-barcoded 5' primer along with a J-beta primer mix. Each cDNA molecule, via a template-switch adaptor with 12 random nucleotides, was tagged. TCRdb called the 5' RACE reads again in MiXCR, with one record for every CDR3 protein. The profile shows roughly 1.7 million distinct CDR3 sequences, 34% of them singletons. Every donor contributed 7.5 to 10 milliliters of peripheral blood by blood draw. V trimming: 5 bases; J trimming: 2 bases; junction bases outside the gene matches: 7. Germline V gives CDR1 DFQATT, CDR2 SNEGSKA (reference sequence). The CDR3 is made up of 15 amino acids. The data belong to a study of blood T cells in healthy people across ages. The wider study: Per every two T cells, about one barcoded beta molecule was captured by template switching.

Study-wide results and limits: Long-lived donors had more naive CD4+ cells and higher diversity than aged donors.

V is TRBV20-1 and J is TRBJ1-5; 9 bases agree with TRBD1. This receptor was obtained from a woman younger than 45 in good health. The specimen was blood. DNA of the CDR3: TGCAGTGCTCCTACAGGGGGCTGGGGCAATCAGCCCCAGCATTTT. Its protein product is CSAPTGGWGNQPQHF.